These 30 T cell receptor beta chains were sequenced from one sample in a study of cytomegalovirus exposure and HLA in healthy donors. PCR primers comprised 60 Vbeta and 13 Jbeta primers. The protocol was immunoSEQ multiplex PCR, while the TCRdb copy is restricted to in-frame clones and leaves out a portion. In the table there are around 110,000 clones, 77% of which are singletons. Input material: PBMCs. These TCRs come from a male donor in good health and CMV-seronegative.

The chain employs TRBV5-1 and TRBJ2-1, with D perhaps TRBD2 (5 bases). In germline, CDR1 is SGHRS, CDR2 YFSETQ. Trimming removed 0 bases from V and 10 bases from J, with 11 bases in between. The CDR3 contains 13 residues. The DNA of the CDR3 is TGCGCCAGCAGCTTGGTCGGGGTTGGCGAGCAGTTCTTC. It codes for CASSLVGVGEQFF.

The V and J genes are TRBV5-4 and TRBJ1-2; D is unresolved. Germline CDR1 SGHNT, CDR2 YYREEE (reference sequence). This CDR3 has 13 amino acids. V was cut by 7 bases and J by 5 bases, with 15 bases left in between. In DNA form, the CDR3 reads TGTGCCAGCTCCCGCCTCGGGAAATATGGCTACACCTTC. It translates to CASSRLGKYGYTF.

V is TRBV6-1 and J is TRBJ2-3, with D perhaps TRBD2 (5 bases). There are 15 residues in the CDR3. The V end was cut by 7 bases, the J end by 2 bases, with 16 bases between. Germline CDR1 is MNHNS and CDR2 is SASEGT. The CDR3 region is CASTLRRGDTDTQYF. The DNA for the CDR3 is TGTGCCAGCACCTTACGACGGGGAGACACAGATACGCAGTATTTT.

The chain is built from TRBV5-4 and TRBJ2-1, with TRBD2 as a possible D gene (5 bases). The CDR3 sequence is 14 residues long. V was shortened by 3 bases and J by 3 bases, with 10 bases between the two germline ends. Germline-derived CDR1 and CDR2 are SGHNT and YYREEE (reference sequence). In nucleotides, the CDR3 is TGTGCCAGCAGCTGGTCCGGAGGCTACAATGAGCAGTTCTTC. As protein: CASSWSGGYNEQFF.

The chain couples TRBV18 to TRBJ1-1, with D perhaps matching TRBD1 (6 bases). The CDR3 has 15 residues. Deletions cut 1 base from V and 3 bases from J, with 12 bases between. Germline V gene sequence: CDR1 KGHSH, CDR2 LQKENI. The CDR3 nucleotides are TGTGCCAGCTCACCACAACAGGGTGATGACACTGAAGCTTTCTTT. This codes for CASSPQQGDDTEAFF. Filled out from reference TRBV18 and TRBJ1-1, the complete variable domain reads NAGVMQNPRHLVRRRGQEARLRCSPMKGHSHVYWYRQLPEEGLKFMVYLQKENIIDESGMPKERFSAEFPKEGPSILRIQQVVRGDSAAYFCASSPQQGDDTEAFFGQGTRLTVV.

The chain links TRBV19 to TRBJ2-2; D perhaps matches TRBD1 (6 bases). This CDR3 is built from 11 residues. V lost 8 bases and J 7 bases, leaving 8 bases between the germline ends. Germline CDR1 and CDR2: LNHDA and SQIVND (reference sequence). This chain's CDR3 is CASQGIGELFF. CDR3 DNA: TGTGCCAGTCAGGGGATCGGGGAGCTGTTTTTT.

The J gene is TRBJ1-1, the V gene TRBV5-6, with 9 positions matching TRBD1. V dropped 0 bases and J dropped 0; count of bases not matched to a gene: 9. There are 18 residues in the CDR3. CDR1 is SGHDT and CDR2 is YYEEEE in the germline V gene. CDR3 sequence reads: CASSLAVQGAGMNTEAFF. The CDR3 nucleotides are TGTGCCAGCAGCTTGGCGGTACAGGGGGCGGGCATGAACACTGAAGCTTTCTTT.

J is TRBJ1-5 and V is TRBV6-5; D unclear. The CDR3 length is 15 residues. V was cut by 8 bases and J by 0 bases, with 14 bases left in between. The germline CDR1 and CDR2 sequences are MNHEY and SVGAGI. This chain's CDR3 is CASGLGPSSNQPQHF. The CDR3, as DNA: TGTGCCAGCGGACTCGGGCCTAGTAGCAATCAGCCCCAGCATTTT.

Worth noting for this clone: Other DNA sequences in this specimen translate into the identical CDR3. The J gene is TRBJ2-1, the V gene TRBV9; 7 positions match TRBD2. This CDR3 contains 15 residues. V shed 3 bases, J shed 4 bases, and the junction held 7 bases outside the gene matches. Germline CDR1 and CDR2: SGDLS and YYNGEE. The CDR3 here is CASSAGGGSYNEQFF. The CDR3 nucleotides read TGTGCCAGCAGCGCGGGTGGCGGGAGTTACAATGAGCAGTTCTTC.

The rearrangement links TRBV10-2 to TRBJ2-7; TRBD1 aligns across 7 bases. V dropped 4 bases and J dropped 3; count of bases not matched to a gene: 9. Germline V gives CDR1 WSHSY, CDR2 SAAADI. The CDR3 runs to 15 residues. The CDR3 loop is CASSVGTVRLYEQYF. The CDR3 bases are TGCGCCAGCAGTGTGGGGACAGTGCGACTCTACGAGCAGTACTTC.

This clone was observed a few times. The chain carries TRBV27 and TRBJ2-7; 14 bases line up with TRBD2. CDR1 and CDR2 from the germline V gene are MNHEY and SMNVEV (reference sequence). Trimming removed 6 bases from V and 6 bases from J; junction bases left unmatched: 7. The CDR3 covers 15 residues. CDR3 sequence: CASSAGTSGRGEQYF. Written as DNA, the CDR3 is TGTGCCAGCAGCGCCGGGACTAGCGGGAGAGGCGAGCAGTACTTC.

The chain couples TRBV27 to TRBJ2-1, with 7 bases that match TRBD2. The V and J ends lost 2 bases and 2 bases, in that order; junction bases with no gene match: 0. The CDR3 consists of 14 residues. From germline, CDR1 is MNHEY and CDR2 SMNVEV (reference sequence). In DNA form, the CDR3 reads TGTGCCAGCAGTTTAGGGGGGGCCTACAATGAGCAGTTCTTC. Translating gives CASSLGGAYNEQFF.

The genes are TRBV12-5 and TRBJ1-1, with 10 bases that match TRBD1. This CDR3 spans 15 amino acids. Per germline, CDR1 LGHNT and CDR2 FRNRAP. After removal of 4 bases from V and 4 bases from J, the junction contained 6 bases not matched to a gene. Written as DNA, the CDR3 is TGTGCTAGTGGTTCGTGGACAGGGGGACTCACTGAAGCTTTCTTT. Amino acids: CASGSWTGGLTEAFF.

The CDR3 DNA reads TGTGCCAGCAGTTTAGGTGGGAGGGCCTCCGGGGAGCTGTTTTTT. Translation: CASSLGGRASGELFF. V usage is TRBV6-5 and J usage is TRBJ2-2, with 7 nucleotides matching TRBD2. The V gene's germline CDR1 is MNHEY and CDR2 SVGAGI. The CDR3 runs 15 residues. V lost 4 bases and J lost 6; bases outside the gene matches: 8.

The chain links TRBV5-1 to TRBJ2-7; D possibly corresponds to TRBD1 (6 bases). This CDR3 is 13 amino acids long. Germline CDR1 SGHRS, CDR2 YFSETQ. V gave up 1 base and J gave up 5 bases, with 10 bases separating them. Written as DNA, the CDR3 is TGCGCCAGCAGCTTGACAGGGACCGACGAGCAGTACTTC. It encodes CASSLTGTDEQYF.

The chain combines TRBV27 with TRBJ1-1, with a tentative D call TRBD1 (5 bases). Trimming shortened V by 6 bases and J by 7 bases, and 9 bases separated the two germline ends. CDR1 and CDR2 (germline): MNHEY, SMNVEV (reference sequence). This CDR3 region has 11 residues. CDR3 bases: TGTGCCAGCAGCCGACAGAATGAAGCTTTCTTT. As protein: CASSRQNEAFF.

The chain has TRBV6-1 and TRBJ1-4; 10 bases match TRBD1. The CDR3 spans 14 residues. Per germline, CDR1 MNHNS and CDR2 SASEGT. J was trimmed by 5 bases and V by 6 bases; bases with no gene match: 3. In DNA, the CDR3 is TGTGCCAGCAGGTCGGGACAGGGGAATGAAAAACTGTTTTTT. Its translation: CASRSGQGNEKLFF.

The V and J genes are TRBV27 and TRBJ2-2; D is possibly TRBD1 (5 bases). V gave up 2 bases and J gave up 0 bases, with 7 bases separating them. The CDR3 runs to 15 residues. CDR1 and CDR2 (germline): MNHEY, SMNVEV (reference sequence). The CDR3 is CASSLLRANTGELFF. In nucleotides, the CDR3 is TGTGCCAGCAGTTTACTCAGGGCGAACACCGGGGAGCTGTTTTTT.

V gene TRBV2 combines with J gene TRBJ2-2; TRBD1 aligns across 11 bases. CDR3 length equals 15 residues. Germline CDR1 reads SNHLY; CDR2 reads FYNNEI. Trimming cost V 6 bases and J 4 bases; bases outside gene matches: 4. The CDR3 DNA reads as TGTGCCAGCAGAAGGACAGGGGGCAGCACCGGGGAGCTGTTTTTT. Translated, it gives CASRRTGGSTGELFF.

V is TRBV5-1 and J is TRBJ1-2; D is uncertain. The CDR3 runs to 14 residues. CDR1 and CDR2 (germline): SGHRS, YFSETQ. V shed 4 bases and J shed 0 bases, with 10 bases lying between them. The CDR3, as DNA: TGCGCCAGCAGCGTGACTGAAACTAACTATGGCTACACCTTC. Residues: CASSVTETNYGYTF.

The V call is TRBV2, the J call TRBJ1-2, with a weak D call TRBD1 (5 bases). Deletions cut 7 bases from V and 4 bases from J, with 22 bases between. CDR1 and CDR2 (germline): SNHLY, FYNNEI. The CDR3 is made up of 16 amino acids. CDR3 in amino acids: CASNGQGFSGGYGYTF. The CDR3 region has the DNA TGTGCCAGCAATGGGCAGGGTTTTAGTGGCGGCTATGGCTACACCTTC.

The genes are TRBV6-1 and TRBJ2-7; 8 nucleotides agree with TRBD2. Germline values: CDR1 MNHNS, CDR2 SASEGT. The J segment lost 4 bases and the V segment lost 8 bases, leaving 10 bases of the junction unmatched. The CDR3 has 14 amino acids. The CDR3 DNA follows: TGTGCCAGCGGGGTTGATAGCGGGGTGTACGAGCAGTACTTC. Translated, it gives CASGVDSGVYEQYF.

This clone was observed a handful of times. The CDR3 sequence: CASSLGLSGETQYF. Written as DNA, the CDR3 is TGTGCCAGCAGCTTAGGACTGAGCGGAGAAACCCAGTACTTC. V is TRBV7-9 and J is TRBJ2-5; D perhaps matches TRBD2 (5 bases). Trimming shortened V by 1 base and J by 8 bases, and 14 bases separated the two germline ends. CDR3 size: 14 residues. Looked up from germline, CDR1 is SEHNR and CDR2 is FQNEAQ (reference sequence).

The chain couples TRBV28 to TRBJ1-3; no clear D. The germline V gene has CDR1 MDHEN and CDR2 SYDVKM. V lost 3 bases and J 0 bases, leaving 15 bases between the germline ends. The CDR3 contains 17 residues. CDR3 in amino acids: CASSLSYAKSSGNTIYF. DNA of the CDR3: TGTGCCAGCAGTTTGTCTTACGCCAAGAGCTCTGGAAACACCATATATTTT.

This chain's CDR3 is CASRTLQEPSPETQYF. The CDR3 DNA follows: TGTGCCAGCCGAACCCTACAGGAGCCGAGCCCAGAGACCCAGTACTTC. The genes are TRBV6-4 and TRBJ2-5; TRBD1 is a possible D gene (5 bases). Trimming cost V 8 bases and J 4 bases, with 23 bases left between them. The CDR3 contains 16 residues. The germline V gene has CDR1 MRHNA and CDR2 SNTAGT.

This clone was observed a handful of times. The CDR3 coding sequence is TGTGCCAGCAGCTTAAGAGGGAGTTGGTTCTACGAGCAGTACTTC. Protein product: CASSLRGSWFYEQYF. The chain links TRBV5-8 to TRBJ2-7; a possible D gene is TRBD2 (5 bases). Germline assignment: CDR1 SGHTS and CDR2 YDEGEE. The ends were cut back, 2 bases at V and 3 bases at J, with 15 bases in the middle. The CDR3 has 15 amino acids.

The J gene is TRBJ2-1, the V gene TRBV5-4; D is perhaps TRBD2 (5 bases). Trimming pared 2 bases from V and 1 base from J, leaving 16 bases between. This CDR3 is built from 17 residues. Per germline, CDR1 SGHNT and CDR2 YYREEE (reference sequence). The CDR3 loop is CASSFGKRSISYNEQFF. The CDR3 bases are TGTGCCAGCAGCTTTGGTAAGCGGTCCATATCCTACAATGAGCAGTTCTTC.

This chain joins TRBV14 and TRBJ2-2; 7 positions match TRBD2. Trimming cost V 0 bases and J 1 base; bases outside gene matches: 5. This CDR3 has 17 residues. Germline CDR1 SGHDN, CDR2 FVKESK. The CDR3 DNA reads TGTGCCAGCAGCCAAGAAGGTCTAGCGGTGAACACCGGGGAGCTGTTTTTT. Protein: CASSQEGLAVNTGELFF.

In this sample, this clone turned up once. This chain links TRBV6-5 with TRBJ1-2; tentative D call: TRBD1 (6 bases). The V end was cut by 6 bases, the J end by 3 bases, with 14 bases between. The germline CDR1 and CDR2 sequences are MNHEY and SVGAGI. The CDR3 extends over 14 amino acids. The CDR3 region has the DNA TGTGCCAGCAGATACGCAGGGGCGGACTATGGCTACACCTTC. Encoded protein: CASRYAGADYGYTF.

The chain has TRBV18 and TRBJ2-7; 8 positions match TRBD1. This CDR3 has 14 residues. V dropped 3 bases and J dropped 5; count of bases not matched to a gene: 6. CDR1 is KGHSH and CDR2 is LQKENI in the germline V gene. In nucleotides, the CDR3 is TGTGCCAGCTCACCCCGGACAGGGTCCGACGAGCAGTACTTC. Protein product: CASSPRTGSDEQYF.